A selection of T cell receptor beta chains follows, all from one sample in a study of molecular identifiers for immune sequencing clone quantification. A single record per CDR3 protein comes from TCRdb applying MiXCR to the PCR reads. The table lists approximately 550,000 distinct CDR3 sequences, about 22% of them singletons. The specimen sequenced was naive CD8+ T cells from blood, with Jurkat cell RNA spiked in. These receptors were obtained from a human donor in good health. Some libraries in this study had Jurkat cell RNA spiked in. Both conserved end residues are part of each CDR3. D genes are given only for firm matches. Size is stated for part of the rows, as once, few or many counts, or as a class when the clone is expanded.

V gene: TRBV6-4; J gene: TRBJ2-1; clone size: -; CDR3 length: 15; D gene: -; CDR3 protein: CASRPDSSSYNEQFF; CDR3 DNA: TGTGCCAGCAGGCCCGATTCGAGCTCCTACAATGAGCAGTTCTTC
V gene: TRBV3-1; J gene: TRBJ1-3; clone size: few; CDR3 length: 15; D gene: -; CDR3 protein: CASSQDQGSGNTIYF; CDR3 DNA: TGTGCCAGCAGCCAAGATCAGGGCTCTGGAAACACCATATATTTT
V gene: TRBV12-3/TRBV12-4; J gene: TRBJ1-5; clone size: -; CDR3 length: 19; D gene: -; CDR3 protein: CASTLMSGGPDVPTDTQHF; CDR3 DNA: TGTGCCAGCACCCTCATGTCCGGGGGGCCGGACGTTCCGACAGATACGCAGCATTTT
V gene: TRBV24-1; J gene: TRBJ2-1; clone size: -; CDR3 length: 12; D gene: -; CDR3 protein: CATSDLVDEQFF; CDR3 DNA: TGTGCCACCAGTGATTTGGTCGATGAGCAGTTCTTC
V gene: TRBV11-1; J gene: TRBJ2-1; clone size: -; CDR3 length: 12; D gene: -; CDR3 protein: CASSFSHNEQFF; CDR3 DNA: TGTGCCAGCAGCTTCTCCCACAATGAGCAGTTCTTC
V gene: TRBV19; J gene: TRBJ2-3; clone size: many; CDR3 length: 11; D gene: -; CDR3 protein: CASSSESTQYF; CDR3 DNA: TGTGCCAGTAGCTCTGAGAGTACGCAGTATTTT
V gene: TRBV29-1; J gene: TRBJ1-2; clone size: few; CDR3 length: 11; D gene: TRBD1; CDR3 protein: CSVVTGHGYTF; CDR3 DNA: TGCAGCGTTGTGACAGGGCACGGCTACACCTTC
V gene: TRBV24-1; J gene: TRBJ2-1; clone size: -; CDR3 length: 13; D gene: TRBD2; CDR3 protein: CATSDLTSGEQFF; CDR3 DNA: TGTGCCACCAGTGATTTGACTAGCGGGGAGCAGTTCTTC
V gene: TRBV15; J gene: TRBJ1-5; clone size: many; CDR3 length: 15; D gene: -; CDR3 protein: CATSQDAGGNQPQHF; CDR3 DNA: TGTGCCACCAGCCAAGACGCGGGTGGCAATCAGCCCCAGCATTTT
V gene: TRBV6-5; J gene: TRBJ1-1; clone size: few; CDR3 length: 13; D gene: TRBD1; CDR3 protein: CASSLGQGALSFF; CDR3 DNA: TGTGCCAGCAGTTTGGGACAGGGGGCATTGTCTTTCTTT
V gene: TRBV9; J gene: TRBJ1-4; clone size: few; CDR3 length: 14; D gene: -; CDR3 protein: CASSERATNEKLFF; CDR3 DNA: TGTGCCAGCAGTGAAAGAGCAACTAATGAAAAACTGTTTTTT
V gene: TRBV20-1; J gene: TRBJ2-1; clone size: -; CDR3 length: 20; D gene: TRBD2; CDR3 protein: CSARDRSAGGTVLIVNEQFF; CDR3 DNA: TGCAGTGCTAGAGATCGTTCAGCGGGAGGCACAGTCCTGATTGTCAATGAGCAGTTCTTC
V gene: TRBV4-3; J gene: TRBJ2-3; clone size: many; CDR3 length: 15; D gene: -; CDR3 protein: CASSQAFPSTDTQYF; CDR3 DNA: TGCGCCAGCAGCCAAGCCTTTCCCAGCACAGATACGCAGTATTTT
V gene: TRBV5-1; J gene: TRBJ2-5; clone size: many; CDR3 length: 16; D gene: TRBD2; CDR3 protein: CASSLGQTGGGETQYF; CDR3 DNA: TGCGCCAGCAGCTTGGGGCAGACGGGAGGAGGAGAGACCCAGTACTTC
V gene: TRBV4-1; J gene: TRBJ1-1; clone size: many; CDR3 length: 15; D gene: TRBD1; CDR3 protein: CASSQKTGFNTEAFF; CDR3 DNA: TGCGCCAGCAGCCAAAAGACAGGGTTTAACACTGAAGCTTTCTTT
V gene: TRBV6-5; J gene: TRBJ1-5; clone size: few; CDR3 length: 15; D gene: TRBD1; CDR3 protein: CASSPTDRGNQPQHF; CDR3 DNA: TGTGCCAGCAGCCCCACCGACAGGGGGAATCAGCCCCAGCATTTT
V gene: TRBV19; J gene: TRBJ2-7; clone size: -; CDR3 length: 12; D gene: -; CDR3 protein: CASSPFGDEQYF; CDR3 DNA: TGTGCCAGTAGTCCTTTTGGGGACGAGCAGTACTTC
V gene: TRBV6-2/TRBV6-3; J gene: TRBJ2-1; clone size: -; CDR3 length: 16; D gene: TRBD2; CDR3 protein: CASSEELAGGHNEQFF; CDR3 DNA: TGTGCCAGCAGTGAAGAACTAGCGGGGGGCCACAATGAGCAGTTCTTC
V gene: TRBV20-1; J gene: TRBJ2-7; clone size: -; CDR3 length: 12; D gene: -; CDR3 protein: CSAHTGGGPQYF; CDR3 DNA: TGCAGTGCACACACAGGAGGGGGGCCGCAGTACTTC
V gene: TRBV7-2; J gene: TRBJ2-7; clone size: few; CDR3 length: 12; D gene: -; CDR3 protein: CASRTPPYEQYF; CDR3 DNA: TGTGCCAGCCGAACGCCACCCTACGAGCAGTACTTC
V gene: TRBV5-1; J gene: TRBJ2-7; clone size: -; CDR3 length: 14; D gene: -; CDR3 protein: CASSWRRGQYEQYF; CDR3 DNA: TGCGCCAGCAGCTGGAGACGGGGACAATACGAGCAGTACTTC
V gene: TRBV5-1; J gene: TRBJ2-1; clone size: few; CDR3 length: 13; D gene: -; CDR3 protein: CASSYGTLDEQFF; CDR3 DNA: TGCGCCAGCAGCTACGGGACGCTAGATGAGCAGTTCTTC
V gene: TRBV3-1; J gene: TRBJ2-3; clone size: many; CDR3 length: 16; D gene: TRBD2; CDR3 protein: CASSQVAAGGPNTQYF; CDR3 DNA: TGTGCCAGCAGCCAAGTGGCAGCGGGGGGGCCTAATACGCAGTATTTT
V gene: TRBV28; J gene: TRBJ2-7; clone size: -; CDR3 length: 13; D gene: -; CDR3 protein: CASSSLTPYEQYF; CDR3 DNA: TGTGCCAGCAGTTCCCTAACCCCCTACGAGCAGTACTTC
V gene: TRBV12-3/TRBV12-4; J gene: TRBJ1-1; clone size: -; CDR3 length: 15; D gene: -; CDR3 protein: CASSFPRQMNTEASF; CDR3 DNA: TGTGCCAGCAGTTTTCCGAGGCAGATGAACACTGAAGCTTCCTTT
V gene: TRBV20-1; J gene: TRBJ1-5; clone size: -; CDR3 length: 16; D gene: TRBD1; CDR3 protein: CSAKQGRGFGNQPQHF; CDR3 DNA: TGCAGTGCGAAACAGGGGCGAGGGTTTGGCAATCAGCCCCAGCATTTT
V gene: TRBV4-3; J gene: TRBJ2-7; clone size: few; CDR3 length: 14; D gene: TRBD2; CDR3 protein: CASSQSTSGYEQYF; CDR3 DNA: TGCGCCAGCAGCCAATCGACTAGCGGCTACGAGCAGTACTTC
V gene: TRBV30; J gene: TRBJ2-2; clone size: -; CDR3 length: 16; D gene: TRBD1; CDR3 protein: CAWKISGTVNTGELFF; CDR3 DNA: TGTGCCTGGAAAATCTCCGGGACAGTGAACACCGGGGAGCTGTTTTTT
V gene: TRBV6-2/TRBV6-3; J gene: TRBJ2-2; clone size: few; CDR3 length: 13; D gene: -; CDR3 protein: CASSPPGFGELFF; CDR3 DNA: TGTGCCAGCAGTCCCCCAGGGTTCGGGGAGCTGTTTTTT
V gene: TRBV14; J gene: TRBJ2-7; clone size: few; CDR3 length: 14; D gene: TRBD1; CDR3 protein: CAGSPRTGAHEQYF; CDR3 DNA: TGTGCCGGCAGCCCAAGGACAGGGGCCCACGAGCAGTACTTC
V gene: TRBV29-1; J gene: TRBJ2-7; clone size: few; CDR3 length: 16; D gene: TRBD2; CDR3 protein: CSVEGGLAGGLYEQYF; CDR3 DNA: TGCAGCGTTGAGGGGGGACTAGCGGGAGGTCTATACGAGCAGTACTTC
V gene: TRBV19; J gene: TRBJ2-3; clone size: -; CDR3 length: 15; D gene: TRBD2; CDR3 protein: CASSGSGGSSDTQYF; CDR3 DNA: TGTGCCAGTAGTGGGAGCGGGGGGTCCTCAGATACGCAGTATTTT
V gene: TRBV5-1; J gene: TRBJ1-2; clone size: many; CDR3 length: 12; D gene: -; CDR3 protein: CASSLDSYGYTF; CDR3 DNA: TGCGCCAGCAGCTTGGACAGCTATGGCTACACCTTC
V gene: TRBV6-2/TRBV6-3; J gene: TRBJ2-7; clone size: many; CDR3 length: 16; D gene: TRBD2; CDR3 protein: CASSYSKRGASYEQYF; CDR3 DNA: TGTGCCAGCAGTTACTCGAAGCGGGGGGCCTCCTACGAGCAGTACTTC
V gene: TRBV13; J gene: TRBJ2-7; clone size: -; CDR3 length: 16; D gene: -; CDR3 protein: CASSSLIGQSSYEQYF; CDR3 DNA: TGTGCCAGCAGCTCGCTAATTGGACAGAGCTCCTACGAGCAGTACTTC
V gene: TRBV20-1; J gene: TRBJ2-7; clone size: many; CDR3 length: 14; D gene: TRBD1; CDR3 protein: CSAPTGLPGYEQYF; CDR3 DNA: TGCAGTGCACCGACAGGGTTGCCGGGCTACGAGCAGTACTTC
V gene: TRBV29-1; J gene: TRBJ2-1; clone size: -; CDR3 length: 11; D gene: -; CDR3 protein: CSVVAYNEQFF; CDR3 DNA: TGCAGCGTTGTAGCCTACAATGAGCAGTTCTTC